Listed below are T cell receptor beta chains from one sample, sequenced in a study of CD8 T cells in ankylosing spondylitis. TCRdb re-derived calls from the 5' RACE reads in MiXCR, one entry per CDR3 protein. This sample yields 700,000 to 850,000 distinct CDR3 sequences, of which 12% are seen a single time; 0.51% belongs to the top ten. Material for sequencing was blood, either unsorted or a sorted T cell fraction (not recorded which). These receptors originate from a male donor with ankylosing spondylitis. Each CDR3 is given with its conserved first and last residue. Clone size, where shown, is once, few, many, or a class for clones that have expanded.

>TRBJ1-4|NA|TRBV7-9
CARRTGGVDEKLFF
>TRBJ2-7|few|TRBV7-9
CASSLAPGHEQYF
>TRBJ2-2|few|TRBV20-1
CSATWGRASGELFF
>TRBJ1-2|NA|TRBV5-1
CASSSAGTGYGYTF
>TRBJ2-1|NA|TRBV7-2
CASNGQALNEQFF
>TRBJ1-1|few|TRBV6-2/TRBV6-3
CASSYDITEAFF
>TRBJ2-7|once|TRBV27
CASSTPLGGNEQYF
>TRBJ1-1|NA|TRBV20-1
CSARDRGLSTEAFF
>TRBJ2-2|NA|TRBV28
CASSSPREANTGELFF
>TRBJ2-3|few|TRBV4-3
CASSQRNLLDTQYF
>TRBJ1-1|few|TRBV6-2/TRBV6-3
CASSYPGQGARTEAFF
>TRBJ2-1|many|TRBV7-2
CASSLLAGVEQFF
>TRBJ2-3|NA|TRBV6-2/TRBV6-3
CASRGFLRTDTQYF
>TRBJ2-7|many|TRBV5-6
CASSRSGRGGSYEQYF
>TRBJ2-3|few|TRBV7-9
CASRFPEGVSTDTQYF
>TRBJ2-7|few|TRBV27
CASSLTLRDGQYF
>TRBJ1-5|NA|TRBV6-1
CASSQSAGGRGQPQHF
>TRBJ2-7|NA|TRBV28
CASSSASASGLHEQYF
>TRBJ1-5|many|TRBV2
CASSNTPDQPQHF
>TRBJ1-1|many|TRBV29-1
CSVERPRGRAEAFF
>TRBJ1-1|once|TRBV18
CASSPVGRLNTEAFF
>TRBJ1-3|NA|TRBV19
CASTTSGFSGNTIYF
>TRBJ2-5|few|TRBV20-1
CSARPSGRVLEETQYF
>TRBJ2-3|NA|TRBV6-5
CASSYSKVWRGPTDTQYF
>TRBJ2-7|NA|TRBV9
CASSARRASYEQYF
>TRBJ2-7|few|TRBV7-2
CASSGGGNRYEQYF
>TRBJ2-1|NA|TRBV6-9
CASSYCGGLAENNEQFF
>TRBJ1-5|NA|TRBV10-3
CAISGSGDQPQHF
>TRBJ2-2|few|TRBV29-1
CSAARTPNTGELFF
>TRBJ2-7|many|TRBV5-1
CASSFRGLAGDEQYF
>TRBJ2-5|NA|TRBV5-1
CASSQMSGEHGETQYF
>TRBJ1-3|few|TRBV10-3
CAISERAGQAYSGNTIYF
>TRBJ2-4|few|TRBV5-6
CASSLVGGGRRNIQYF
>TRBJ1-2|NA|TRBV12-3/TRBV12-4
CASSLRDGLGYTF
>TRBJ2-3|NA|TRBV20-1
CSARRLAGVPDTQYF
>TRBJ2-1|NA|TRBV7-2
CASSSGVYPSNEQFF
>TRBJ1-2|once|TRBV11-2
CASSPLRVRPIYGYTF
>TRBJ1-6|many|TRBV25-1
CASRQGSYNSPLHF
>TRBJ2-1|NA|TRBV20-1
CSAPVAGGGNEQFF
>TRBJ1-2|NA|TRBV12-3/TRBV12-4
CASSLRQGGRTNYGYTF
>TRBJ2-7|NA|TRBV4-1
CASSQDILAPIEQYF
>TRBJ2-3|NA|TRBV6-5
CASSWGSGGTDTQYF
>TRBJ1-6|few|TRBV6-2/TRBV6-3
CATLSSGYSPLHF
>TRBJ1-1|few|TRBV11-2
CASSRQGDRRNTEAFF
>TRBJ2-3|few|TRBV7-3
CATSQTGGGGTQYF
>TRBJ1-1|NA|TRBV10-3
CAIRGTARMNTEAFF
>TRBJ2-1|once|TRBV5-1
CASSGSTSGSYNEQFF
>TRBJ2-6|NA|TRBV18
CASSSTGDGANVLTF
>TRBJ2-7|NA|TRBV20-1
CSARDPLGGYEQYF
>TRBJ2-3|NA|TRBV10-3
CAIRGTRFTDTQYF
>TRBJ2-7|NA|TRBV7-2
CASSLAALAGGSYEQYF
>TRBJ2-7|NA|TRBV18
CASSPKTGTFGEQYF
>TRBJ2-7|NA|TRBV29-1
CSVERTGNSYEQYF
>TRBJ2-4|many|TRBV6-6
CASRLAKNIQYF
>TRBJ1-5|NA|TRBV9
CASSPSFRDSVQHF
>TRBJ1-5|few|TRBV20-1
CSARNGDSNQPQHF
>TRBJ1-5|many|TRBV20-1
CSARGQVNQPQHF
>TRBJ2-2|NA|TRBV20-1
CSARLGLWDTGELFF